This T cell receptor (beta chain) appears in the sequencing data of a study of post-analysis software for immune sequencing data. Study context: Disease trajectories encompassed relapsing-remitting, secondary progressive and progressive-relapsing multiple sclerosis. Findings and caveats of the study: When patients were compared with controls, a handful of TRBV segments were more frequent, TRBV5-6, TRBV5-1 and TRBV20-1 among them.

Unique molecular identifiers were carried by the TCR beta cDNA libraries. TCRdb ran MiXCR on the PCR reads and lists one entry per CDR3 protein. The sample has some 450,000 distinct CDR3 sequences; approximately 46% are singletons. Note on this clonotype: Its antigen is not known.

The CDR3 extends over 14 amino acids. Between the trimmed V and J ends, which lost 5 bases and 6 bases, there was a span of 17 bases. CDR1 and CDR2 from the germline V gene are DFQATT and SNEGSKA (reference sequence). The TCR comes from a girl aged 10 to 17 with multiple sclerosis. The chain recombines TRBV20-1 with TRBJ1-5; D remains ambiguous. The specimen sequenced was blood. CDR3 nucleotide sequence: TGCAGTGCTCGCCCCCTCCGGATTGTTCAGCCCCAGCATTTT. This codes for CSARPLRIVQPQHF.